This T cell receptor beta chain emerged from a study of blood T cell repertoires in COVID-19. This CDR3 region has 14 residues. With 4 bases removed from V and 10 bases from J, the gap between germline ends came to 16 bases. In germline, CDR1 is LNHDA, CDR2 SQIVND (reference sequence). The data were produced by immunoSEQ multiplex PCR, yet TCRdb's version contains in-frame clones alone and is incomplete. The sample contains 140,000 to 150,000 clones, more than 75% of which appear only once. This clone was counted once. The J gene is TRBJ1-4, the V gene TRBV19, with D tentatively TRBD1 (5 bases). Material for sequencing was peripheral blood. This TCR was sampled from a man aged 60-69 years with acute or convalescent COVID-19. CDR3 residues: CASSNTGPIGKLFF. CDR3 DNA sequence: TGTGCCAGTAGTAATACAGGACCCATCGGAAAACTGTTTTTT.